The TCR beta chain described here comes from a study of a mutant IDH1 vaccine in newly diagnosed glioma. At the level of the study: Eight vaccine injections were given to patients in weeks 1, 3, 5, 7, 11, 15, 19 and 23.

The time point is: week 23, last vaccination. Mutant IDH1 20-mer peptide, at 300 ug, made up each vaccine dose, with topical imiquimod. Method: immunoSEQ multiplex PCR; TCRdb's copy keeps in-frame clones and lacks some. In the table there are 52,000 or so clones, roughly 80% of which are singletons. Trimming cost V 1 base and J 6 bases, with 12 bases left between them. The germline gives CDR1 MGHRA, CDR2 YSYEKL. There are 14 residues in the CDR3. Concerning this clone itself: Its antigen is undetermined.

Material: PBMCs, obtained from a glioma patient whose treatment included an IDH1 peptide vaccine. This TCR came from a man in his forties or fifties with glioma. V gene TRBV4-1 combines with J gene TRBJ1-2; D call uncertain. CDR3 bases: TGCGCCAGCAGCCAAGTGTTGGGCGGAAATGGCTACACCTTC. This translates into CASSQVLGGNGYTF.